These 13 T cell receptor beta chains came from one sample sequenced in a study of T cell changes during pregnancy in multiple sclerosis. Using immunoSEQ multiplex PCR, the repertoire was profiled, and TCRdb retains in-frame clones only, with some absent. The repertoire holds fewer than 85,000 clones, 92% seen once, with roughly 1.7% in the top ten. This material consisted of peripheral blood, taken in the first trimester of pregnancy. The receptors were gathered from a female donor in good health, enrolled as a control in a pregnancy study.

The chain uses TRBV5-1 and TRBJ2-1; D is ambiguous. CDR3 length equals 15 residues. V lost 4 bases and J 0 bases, leaving 11 bases between the germline ends. From germline, CDR1 is SGHRS and CDR2 YFSETQ. The CDR3 sequence is CASSPMASSYNEQFF. Here the CDR3 DNA reads TGCGCCAGCAGCCCCATGGCCAGCTCCTACAATGAGCAGTTCTTC.

The chain joins TRBV15 to TRBJ2-3, with D perhaps matching TRBD1 (6 bases). Trimming took off 7 bases at V and 4 bases at J, with 15 bases between the two ends. This CDR3 spans 14 amino acids. The germline CDR1 and CDR2 sequences are LNHNV and YYDKDF (reference sequence). The CDR3 coding sequence is TGTGCCACCAACGATGGCAGGGGCCCAGATACGCAGTATTTT. It encodes CATNDGRGPDTQYF.

V is TRBV28 and J is TRBJ2-2; 12 bases align to TRBD2. CDR1 and CDR2 from the germline V gene are MDHEN and SYDVKM. The CDR3 has 17 residues. V lost 4 bases and J lost 3; bases outside the gene matches: 6. This chain's CDR3 is CASSSPGLAGHTGELFF. The CDR3 nucleotides are TGTGCCAGCAGTTCCCCCGGACTAGCGGGGCACACCGGGGAGCTGTTTTTT.

The V and J genes are TRBV29-1 and TRBJ2-2; D is uncertain. The germline V gene has CDR1 SQVTM and CDR2 ANQGSEA. Trimming removed 4 bases from V and 1 base from J, with 4 bases in between. The CDR3 covers 12 residues. This chain's CDR3 is CSVGQNTGELFF. CDR3 sequence (DNA): TGCAGCGTTGGTCAGAACACCGGGGAGCTGTTTTTT.

The rearrangement links TRBV5-5 to TRBJ1-1, with TRBD1 identical over 7 bases. This CDR3 is built from 16 residues. Trimming at V came to 0 bases and at J to 2 bases, leaving 7 bases not matched to a gene. Germline-derived CDR1 and CDR2 are SGHKS and YYEKEE (reference sequence). CDR3 sequence reads: CASSLAAGGLNTEAFF. CDR3 coding DNA: TGTGCCAGCAGCTTGGCGGCAGGGGGTTTAAACACTGAAGCTTTCTTT.

This chain links TRBV19 with TRBJ2-3; 7 nucleotides match TRBD2. Germline V lookup: CDR1 LNHDA, CDR2 SQIVND (reference sequence). This CDR3 region has 15 residues. V dropped 1 base and J dropped 1; count of bases not matched to a gene: 2. In DNA form, the CDR3 reads TGTGCCAGTAGTATAGCGGGAGGCCGCACAGATACGCAGTATTTT. Its protein is CASSIAGGRTDTQYF.

V and J are TRBV28 and TRBJ1-1, with 7 nucleotides matching TRBD1. Germline V lookup: CDR1 MDHEN, CDR2 SYDVKM. The CDR3 has 15 amino acids. The V segment lost 4 bases and the J segment 5 bases; nucleotides outside the gene matches: 10. This chain's CDR3 is CASSSVTGSRTEAFF. The CDR3, as DNA: TGTGCCAGCAGTTCCGTGACAGGGAGTCGGACTGAAGCTTTCTTT.

This chain connects TRBV18 to TRBJ2-7, with 10 positions matching TRBD1. The CDR3 loop spans 15 amino acids. The junction had 10 bases not matched to a gene; V was cut back by 6 bases and J by 5 bases. Germline V gene data show CDR1 as KGHSH and CDR2 as LQKENI. CDR3 coding DNA: TGTGCCAGCTCGCCGGACAGGGGGGGGCTAGACGAGCAGTACTTC. The encoded protein is CASSPDRGGLDEQYF.

This chain links TRBV27 with TRBJ2-3, with 9 bases that match TRBD1. This CDR3 region has 15 residues. The V and J ends lost 2 bases and 2 bases, in that order; junction bases with no gene match: 2. Per germline, CDR1 MNHEY and CDR2 SMNVEV (reference sequence). CDR3 in amino acids: CASSLGQGNTDTQYF. The CDR3 coding sequence is TGTGCCAGCAGTTTAGGACAGGGGAACACAGATACGCAGTATTTT.

The chain is built from TRBV18 and TRBJ1-2; D remains ambiguous. The germline V gene has CDR1 KGHSH and CDR2 LQKENI. Trimming took 3 bases from V and 3 from J, leaving 8 bases between them. The CDR3 is made up of 13 amino acids. The DNA of the CDR3 is TGTGCCAGCTCACCGGTGGAGGACTATGGCTACACCTTC. This encodes CASSPVEDYGYTF.

This clone has just a few counts. The V and J genes are TRBV19 and TRBJ2-7, with 16 bases aligning to TRBD2. The length of the CDR3 is 15 residues. J was trimmed by 7 bases and V by 3 bases; bases with no gene match: 3. Germline V lookup: CDR1 LNHDA, CDR2 SQIVND (reference sequence). The CDR3 coding sequence is TGTGCCAGTAGTATGGGGACTAGCGGGAGGGGAGAGCAGTACTTC. It yields the protein CASSMGTSGRGEQYF.

The chain carries TRBV4-1 and TRBJ2-7, with D possibly TRBD1 on 5 matching bases. This CDR3 has 13 amino acids. Trimming shortened V by 4 bases and J by 1 base, and 8 bases separated the two germline ends. Germline-derived CDR1 and CDR2 are MGHRA and YSYEKL. CDR3 sequence (DNA): TGCGCCAGCAGCCGCGACAGTTCCTACGAGCAGTACTTC. Protein sequence: CASSRDSSYEQYF.

This clone has only one observation. The V call is TRBV19, the J call TRBJ2-1, with TRBD2 matching over 10 bases. Germline CDR1 LNHDA, CDR2 SQIVND (reference sequence). Germline trimming cut 4 bases from V and 0 bases from J; bases unmatched to any gene: 12. The length of the CDR3 is 19 residues. In DNA form, the CDR3 reads TGTGCCAGTAGTACGGGGGCTAGCGGGAGATTAAGCTCCTACAATGAGCAGTTCTTC. It specifies CASSTGASGRLSSYNEQFF.